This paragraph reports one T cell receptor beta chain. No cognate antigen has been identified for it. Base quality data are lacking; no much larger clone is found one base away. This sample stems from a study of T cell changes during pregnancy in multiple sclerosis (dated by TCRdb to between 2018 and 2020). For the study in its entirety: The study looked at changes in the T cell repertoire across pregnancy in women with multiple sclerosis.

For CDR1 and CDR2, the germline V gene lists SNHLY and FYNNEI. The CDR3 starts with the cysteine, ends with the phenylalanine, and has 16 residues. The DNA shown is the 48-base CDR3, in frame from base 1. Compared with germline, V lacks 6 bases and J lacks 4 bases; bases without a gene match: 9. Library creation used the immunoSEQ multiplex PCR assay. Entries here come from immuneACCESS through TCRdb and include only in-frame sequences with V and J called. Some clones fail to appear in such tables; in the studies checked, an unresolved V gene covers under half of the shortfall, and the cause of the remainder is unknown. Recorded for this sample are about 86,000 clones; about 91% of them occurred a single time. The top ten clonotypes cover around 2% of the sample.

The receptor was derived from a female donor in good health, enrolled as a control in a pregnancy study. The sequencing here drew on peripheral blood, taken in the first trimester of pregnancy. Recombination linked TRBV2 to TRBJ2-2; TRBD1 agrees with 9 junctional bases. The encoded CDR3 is CASRASGQGLTGELFF. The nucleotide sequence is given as TGTGCCAGCAGGGCCTCGGGACAGGGCCTCACCGGGGAGCTGTTTTTT.